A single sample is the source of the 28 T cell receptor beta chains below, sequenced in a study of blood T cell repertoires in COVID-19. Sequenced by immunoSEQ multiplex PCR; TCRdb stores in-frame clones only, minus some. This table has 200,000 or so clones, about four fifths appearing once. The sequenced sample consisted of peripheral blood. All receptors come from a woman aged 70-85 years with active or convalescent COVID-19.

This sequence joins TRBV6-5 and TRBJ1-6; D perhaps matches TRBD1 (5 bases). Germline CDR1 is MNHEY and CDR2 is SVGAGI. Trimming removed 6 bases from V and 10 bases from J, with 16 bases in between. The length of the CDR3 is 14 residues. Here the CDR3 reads CASSRVAGRSPLHF. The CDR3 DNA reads TGTGCCAGCAGCAGGGTAGCAGGGCGCTCACCCCTCCACTTT.

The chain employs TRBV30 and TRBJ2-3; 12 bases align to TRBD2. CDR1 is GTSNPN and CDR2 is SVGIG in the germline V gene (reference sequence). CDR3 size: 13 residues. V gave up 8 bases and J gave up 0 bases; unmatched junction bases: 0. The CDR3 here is CAGTSGSTDTQYF. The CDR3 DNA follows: TGTGCCGGGACTAGCGGGAGCACAGATACGCAGTATTTT.

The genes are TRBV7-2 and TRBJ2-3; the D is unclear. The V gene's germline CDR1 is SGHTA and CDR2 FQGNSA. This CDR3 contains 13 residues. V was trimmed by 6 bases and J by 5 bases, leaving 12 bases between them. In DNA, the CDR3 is TGTGCCAGCAGTCCCGTCAACGGAGATACGCAGTATTTT. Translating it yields CASSPVNGDTQYF.

The CDR3 region is CASSLGREGYEQYF. CDR3 in DNA: TGTGCCAGCAGCTTAGGTCGGGAGGGCTACGAGCAGTACTTC. The chain is built from TRBV7-2 and TRBJ2-7, with 8 bases identical to TRBD2. Trimming cost V 1 base and J 3 bases; bases outside gene matches: 2. The germline CDR1 and CDR2 sequences are SGHTA and FQGNSA. This CDR3 is built from 14 residues. The full variable domain, with the rest looked up from reference TRBV7-2 and TRBJ2-7, is GAGVSQSPSNKVTEKGKDVELRCDPISGHTALYWYRQSLGQGLEFLIYFQGNSAPDKSGLPSDRFSAERTGGSVSTLTIQRTQQEDSAVYLCASSLGREGYEQYFGPGTRLTVT.

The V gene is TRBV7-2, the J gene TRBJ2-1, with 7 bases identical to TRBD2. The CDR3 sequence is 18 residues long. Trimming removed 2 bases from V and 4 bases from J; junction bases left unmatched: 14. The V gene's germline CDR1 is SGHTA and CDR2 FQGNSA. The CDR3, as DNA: TGTGCCAGCAGCTTAACCGGAGTCGGCGGGAGTCGGTACAATGAGCAGTTCTTC. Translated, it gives CASSLTGVGGSRYNEQFF.

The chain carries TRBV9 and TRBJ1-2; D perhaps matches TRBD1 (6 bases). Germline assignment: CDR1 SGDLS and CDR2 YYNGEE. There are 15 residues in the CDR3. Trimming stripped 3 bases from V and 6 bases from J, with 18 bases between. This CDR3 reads CASSGGLGGPNGYTF. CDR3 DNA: TGTGCCAGCAGCGGCGGCCTGGGGGGGCCAAATGGCTACACCTTC.

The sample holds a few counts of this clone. CDR3: CASSMGQVGNQPQHF. CDR3 DNA: TGTGCCAGTAGTATGGGACAGGTTGGCAATCAGCCCCAGCATTTT. The chain couples TRBV19 to TRBJ1-5; the match to TRBD1 covers 8 bases. The germline V gene has CDR1 LNHDA and CDR2 SQIVND (reference sequence). V lost 3 bases, J lost 2 bases, and 3 bases stayed unmatched. This CDR3 is 15 amino acids long.

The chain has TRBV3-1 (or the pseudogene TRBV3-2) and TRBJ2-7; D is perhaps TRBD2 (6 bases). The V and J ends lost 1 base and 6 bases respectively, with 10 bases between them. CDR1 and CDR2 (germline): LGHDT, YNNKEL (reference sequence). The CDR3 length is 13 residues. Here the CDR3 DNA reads TGTGCCAGCAGCCAAGGTGGGGGAGGCGAGCAGTACTTC. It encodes CASSQGGGGEQYF.

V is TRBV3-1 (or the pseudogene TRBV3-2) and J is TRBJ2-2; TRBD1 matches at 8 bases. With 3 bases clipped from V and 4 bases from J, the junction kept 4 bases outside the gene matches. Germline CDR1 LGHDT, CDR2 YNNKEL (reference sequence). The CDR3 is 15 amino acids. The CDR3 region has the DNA TGTGCCAGCAGCCACCCCGGACAGGGCACCGGGGAGCTGTTTTTT. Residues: CASSHPGQGTGELFF.

The CDR3 here is CASSLGTYSSYEQYF. The CDR3 DNA reads as TGTGCCAGCAGCTTGGGGACTTATAGCTCCTACGAGCAGTACTTC. V gene TRBV5-5 combines with J gene TRBJ2-7; D possibly corresponds to TRBD2 (5 bases). The CDR3 spans 15 residues. The germline V and J ends were trimmed by 0 bases and 0 bases, with 10 bases remaining between them. CDR1 is SGHKS and CDR2 is YYEKEE in the germline V gene (reference sequence).

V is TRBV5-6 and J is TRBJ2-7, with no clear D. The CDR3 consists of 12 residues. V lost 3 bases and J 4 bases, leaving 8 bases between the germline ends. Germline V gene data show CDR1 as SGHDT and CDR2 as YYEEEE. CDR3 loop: CASSSLTYEQYF. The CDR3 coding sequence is TGTGCCAGCAGCTCCTTGACTTACGAGCAGTACTTC.

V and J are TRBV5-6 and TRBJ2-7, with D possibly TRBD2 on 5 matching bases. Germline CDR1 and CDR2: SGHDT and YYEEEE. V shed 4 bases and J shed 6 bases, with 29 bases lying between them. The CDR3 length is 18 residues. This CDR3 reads CASSRVAPRGRGTGEQYF. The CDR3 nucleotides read TGTGCCAGCAGCCGCGTCGCACCGCGAGGACGGGGAACGGGCGAGCAGTACTTC.

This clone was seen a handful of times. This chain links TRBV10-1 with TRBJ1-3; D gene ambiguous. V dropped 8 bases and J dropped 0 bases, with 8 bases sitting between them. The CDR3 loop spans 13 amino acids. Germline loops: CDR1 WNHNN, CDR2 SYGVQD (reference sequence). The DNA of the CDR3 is TGCGCCAGCGCAGAATCCTCTGGAAACACCATATATTTT. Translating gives CASAESSGNTIYF.

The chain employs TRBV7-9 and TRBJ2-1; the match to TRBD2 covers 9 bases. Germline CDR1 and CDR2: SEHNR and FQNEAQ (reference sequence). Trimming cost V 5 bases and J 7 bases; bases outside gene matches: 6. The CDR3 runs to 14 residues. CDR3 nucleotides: TGTGCCAGCAGCCGAGGGACTAGCAGTAATGAGCAGTTCTTC. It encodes CASSRGTSSNEQFF.

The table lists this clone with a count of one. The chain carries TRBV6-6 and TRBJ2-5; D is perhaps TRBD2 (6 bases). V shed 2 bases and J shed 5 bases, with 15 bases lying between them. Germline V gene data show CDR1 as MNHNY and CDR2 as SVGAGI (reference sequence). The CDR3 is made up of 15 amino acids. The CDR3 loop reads CASSYDSRGRETQYF. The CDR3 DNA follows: TGTGCCAGCAGTTACGATAGTCGAGGGAGGGAGACCCAGTACTTC.

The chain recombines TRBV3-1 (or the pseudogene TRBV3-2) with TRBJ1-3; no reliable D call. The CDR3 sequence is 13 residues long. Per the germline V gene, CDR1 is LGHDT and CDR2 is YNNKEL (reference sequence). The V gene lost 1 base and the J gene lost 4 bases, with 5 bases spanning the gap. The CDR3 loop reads CASSQGGGNTIYF. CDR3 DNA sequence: TGTGCCAGCAGCCAAGGCGGAGGAAACACCATATATTTT.

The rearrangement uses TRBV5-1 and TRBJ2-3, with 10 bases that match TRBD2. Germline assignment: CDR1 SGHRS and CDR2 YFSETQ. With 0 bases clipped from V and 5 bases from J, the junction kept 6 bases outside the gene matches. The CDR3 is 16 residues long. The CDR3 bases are TGCGCCAGCAGCTTGGCCGCTAGCGGGAGCGTAGATACGCAGTATTTT. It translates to CASSLAASGSVDTQYF.

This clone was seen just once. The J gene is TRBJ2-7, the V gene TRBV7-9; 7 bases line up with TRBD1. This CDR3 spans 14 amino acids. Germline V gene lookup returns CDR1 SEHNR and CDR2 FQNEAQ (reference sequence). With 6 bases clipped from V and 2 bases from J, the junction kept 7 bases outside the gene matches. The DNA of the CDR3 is TGTGCCAGCAGTACACAGGGGTTGGCCTACGAGCAGTACTTC. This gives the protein CASSTQGLAYEQYF. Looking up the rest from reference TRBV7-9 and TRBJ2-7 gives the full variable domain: DTGVSQNPRHKITKRGQNVTFRCDPISEHNRLYWYRQTLGQGPEFLTYFQNEAQLEKSRLLSDRFSAERPKGSFSTLEIQRTEQGDSAMYLCASSTQGLAYEQYFGPGTRLTVT.

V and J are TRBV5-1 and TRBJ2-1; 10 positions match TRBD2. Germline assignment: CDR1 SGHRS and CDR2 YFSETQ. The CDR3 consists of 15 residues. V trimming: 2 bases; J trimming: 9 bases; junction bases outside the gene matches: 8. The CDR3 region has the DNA TGCGCCAGCAGCTTCTCCCTAGCGGGAGTAGGTGAGCAGTTCTTC. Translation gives CASSFSLAGVGEQFF.

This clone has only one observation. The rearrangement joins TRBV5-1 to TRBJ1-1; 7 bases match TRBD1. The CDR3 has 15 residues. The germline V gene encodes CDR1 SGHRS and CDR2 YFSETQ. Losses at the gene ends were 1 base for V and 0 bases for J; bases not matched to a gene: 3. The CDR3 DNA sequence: TGCGCCAGCAGCTTGACAGGGGCGATGAACACTGAAGCTTTCTTT. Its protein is CASSLTGAMNTEAFF.

The CDR3, as DNA: TGTGCCAGCAGCCCACGAACCCGGGGTACTAGCGGGAGGGCCAACACCGGGGAGCTGTTTTTT. Its protein product is CASSPRTRGTSGRANTGELFF. This chain links TRBV7-6 with TRBJ2-2, with 13 bases aligning to TRBD2. The germline CDR1 and CDR2 sequences are SGHVS and FNYEAQ. With V trimmed by 5 bases and J by 2 bases, 17 bases remained unmatched. The CDR3 extends over 21 amino acids.

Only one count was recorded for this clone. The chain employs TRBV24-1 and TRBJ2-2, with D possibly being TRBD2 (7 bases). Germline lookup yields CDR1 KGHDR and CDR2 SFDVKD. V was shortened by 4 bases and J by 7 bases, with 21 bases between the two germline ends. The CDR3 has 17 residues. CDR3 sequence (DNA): TGTGCCACCAGTGACCCCCCGGGCGGGGGCGCAGTCGGGGAGCTGTTTTTT. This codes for CATSDPPGGGAVGELFF.

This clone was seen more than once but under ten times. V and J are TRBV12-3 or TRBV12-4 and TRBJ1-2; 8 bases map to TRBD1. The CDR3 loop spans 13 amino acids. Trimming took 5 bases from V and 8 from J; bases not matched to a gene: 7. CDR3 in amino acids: CASSPGQGRGYTF. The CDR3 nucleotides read TGTGCCAGCAGTCCCGGACAGGGCAGGGGCTACACCTTC.

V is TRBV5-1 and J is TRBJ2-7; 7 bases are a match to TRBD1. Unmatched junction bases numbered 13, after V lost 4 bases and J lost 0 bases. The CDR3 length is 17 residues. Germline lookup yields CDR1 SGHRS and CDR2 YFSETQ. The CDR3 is CASSPQTGAAYSYEQYF. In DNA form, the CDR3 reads TGCGCCAGCAGCCCCCAAACAGGGGCCGCATACTCCTACGAGCAGTACTTC.

For the CDR3, the DNA is TGTGCCACCAGCAGAGATCAGGACAGGACAGATACGCAGTATTTT. Translation: CATSRDQDRTDTQYF. This sequence joins TRBV15 and TRBJ2-3, with 7 bases identical to TRBD1. Trimming at V came to 0 bases and at J to 3 bases, leaving 3 bases not matched to a gene. The CDR3 has 15 residues. Looked up from germline, CDR1 is LNHNV and CDR2 is YYDKDF (reference sequence).

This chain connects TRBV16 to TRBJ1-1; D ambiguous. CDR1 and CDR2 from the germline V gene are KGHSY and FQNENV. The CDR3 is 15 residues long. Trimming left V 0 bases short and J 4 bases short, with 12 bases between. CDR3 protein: CASSQSRGWGTEAFF. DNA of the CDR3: TGTGCCAGCAGCCAATCACGCGGGTGGGGCACTGAAGCTTTCTTT.

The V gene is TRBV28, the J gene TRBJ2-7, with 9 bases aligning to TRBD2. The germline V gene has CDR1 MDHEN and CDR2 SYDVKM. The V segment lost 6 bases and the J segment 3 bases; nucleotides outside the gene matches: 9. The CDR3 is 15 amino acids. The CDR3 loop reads CASRPTSGWNYEQYF. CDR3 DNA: TGTGCCAGCAGACCTACTAGCGGGTGGAACTACGAGCAGTACTTC.

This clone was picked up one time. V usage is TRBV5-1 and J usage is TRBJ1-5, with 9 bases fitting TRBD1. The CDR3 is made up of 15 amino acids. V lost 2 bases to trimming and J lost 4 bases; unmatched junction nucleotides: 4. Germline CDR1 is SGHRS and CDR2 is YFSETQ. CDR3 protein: CASSLETGGNQPQHF. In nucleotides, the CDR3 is TGCGCCAGCAGCTTAGAGACAGGGGGGAATCAGCCCCAGCATTTT. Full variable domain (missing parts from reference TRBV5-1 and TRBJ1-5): KAGVTQTPRYLIKTRGQQVTLSCSPISGHRSVSWYQQTPGQGLQFLFEYFSETQRNKGNFPGRFSGRQFSNSRSEMNVSTLELGDSALYLCASSLETGGNQPQHFGDGTRLSIL.